This TCR beta chain was recorded in a study of CD8 T cells in Susac syndrome. The CDR3 consists of 13 residues. Deletions cut 8 bases from V and 0 bases from J, with 8 bases between. The authors reverse transcribed about 0.5 to 1 ug RNA with random hexamers. An immunoSEQ multiplex PCR generated amplified TCR beta CDR3 products spanning 54 Vbeta and 13 Jbeta. TCRdb re-called the immunoSEQ multiplex PCR reads through MiXCR, storing one row per CDR3 protein. Among some 150,000 distinct CDR3 sequences listed, roughly 96% were seen once. The rearrangement links TRBV12-3 or TRBV12-4 to TRBJ1-3; the D is unclear. The sequence was collected from a human donor with multiple sclerosis. The sequenced sample was CD8+ T cells from PBMCs. CDR3 loop: CASEWNSGNTIYF. DNA for the CDR3: TGTGCCAGCGAGTGGAACTCTGGAAACACCATATATTTT.